The following is a T cell receptor (beta chain) sequence with its context. Authors' analysis steps: From reference gene primer amplification, estimates of nucleated cell counts were derived. Generated by immunoSEQ multiplex PCR, the TCRdb table keeps only in-frame clones and is missing some. V and J calls and clone size follow that table, whereas D and trimming were derived from the DNA. Of about 110,000 clones listed, around 82% are singletons. CDR3 length: 11 amino acids. With 5 bases removed from V and 10 bases from J, the gap between germline ends came to 10 bases. Germline loops: CDR1 KGHDR, CDR2 SFDVKD. The entry originates in a study of blood T cell repertoires in COVID-19. Turning to the study itself: Nucleic acid was either cDNA or gDNA, and it came from T cells, B-cell-depleted T cells, or PBMCs.

This TCR was sampled from a human donor in a cohort sampled during active or convalescent COVID-19. The sample consisted of peripheral blood. The chain joins TRBV24-1 to TRBJ1-1; TRBD1 is a possible D gene (5 bases). CDR3 residues: CATSGGGRAFF. The CDR3 region has the DNA TGTGCCACCAGTGGGGGGGGTAGAGCTTTCTTT.